These 27 T cell receptor beta chains originate from one sample sequenced in a study of T cell repertoires in ileal Crohn's disease. Data came from immunoSEQ multiplex PCR; TCRdb stores just in-frame clones and leaves some out. The sample holds roughly 8,400 clones, approximately 80% seen once. Sequenced sample: ileal tissue. The receptors were sampled from an adult with Crohn's disease.

This chain joins TRBV30 and TRBJ2-5; D unresolved. V dropped 4 bases and J dropped 3 bases, with 18 bases sitting between them. CDR1 is GTSNPN, CDR2 SVGIG, per germline (reference sequence). The CDR3 has 15 residues. CDR3 amino acids: CAWTYGVVGKETQYF. As DNA, the CDR3 is TGTGCCTGGACGTATGGGGTTGTGGGGAAAGAGACCCAGTACTTC.

This clone was seen a few times. The chain links TRBV7-3 to TRBJ2-7; possibly TRBD1 for D (5 bases). The germline V gene has CDR1 SGHTA and CDR2 FQGTGA. The V end was cut by 1 base, the J end by 5 bases, with 12 bases between. CDR3 size: 14 residues. CDR3: CASSLNAGNNEQYF. Here the CDR3 DNA reads TGTGCCAGCAGCTTAAACGCAGGGAACAACGAGCAGTACTTC. The full variable domain, completed using reference TRBV7-3 and TRBJ2-7, is GAGVSQTPSNKVTEKGKYVELRCDPISGHTALYWYRQSLGQGPEFLIYFQGTGAADDSGLPNDRFFAVRPEGSVSTLKIQRTERGDSAVYLCASSLNAGNNEQYFGPGTRLTVT.

The chain joins TRBV7-8 to TRBJ2-7, with unresolved D. The CDR3 has 13 residues. The germline V gene has CDR1 SGHVS and CDR2 FQNEAQ. Trimming stripped 3 bases from V and 4 bases from J, with 10 bases between. The CDR3 sequence is CASSLTHQYEQYF. Written as DNA, the CDR3 is TGTGCCAGCAGCTTGACCCACCAGTACGAGCAGTACTTC. The complete variable domain, with remaining parts taken from reference TRBV7-8 and TRBJ2-7, reads GAGVSQSPRYKVAKRGQDVALRCDPISGHVSLFWYQQALGQGPEFLTYFQNEAQLDKSGLPSDRFFAERPEGSVSTLKIQRTQQEDSAVYLCASSLTHQYEQYFGPGTRLTVT.

The chain combines TRBV18 with TRBJ1-1, with D perhaps TRBD1 (5 bases). The ends were cut back, 2 bases at V and 3 bases at J, with 10 bases in the middle. The germline CDR1 and CDR2 sequences are KGHSH and LQKENI. CDR3 size: 14 residues. The CDR3 region is CASSPSSRDTEAFF. The CDR3 DNA reads TGTGCCAGCTCACCATCTTCCAGGGACACTGAAGCTTTCTTT.

The chain has TRBV4-3 and TRBJ2-1; D might be TRBD1 or TRBD2, each matching 5 bases. The CDR3 loop spans 13 amino acids. V shed 3 bases and J shed 9 bases, with 12 bases lying between them. In germline, CDR1 is LGHNA, CDR2 YSLEER. The CDR3 DNA reads as TGCGCCAGCAGCCAGGCGTGGGGACGTGAGCAGTTCTTC. The encoded protein is CASSQAWGREQFF.

The gene calls are TRBV28 and TRBJ1-1, with D tentatively TRBD1 (6 bases). V lost 6 bases, J lost 6 bases, and 20 bases lay in between. The germline gives CDR1 MDHEN, CDR2 SYDVKM. The CDR3 runs to 15 residues. In DNA, the CDR3 is TGTGCCAGCAGCACCCCCAGGGGTTATAGCGCTGAAGCTTTCTTT. It is translated as CASSTPRGYSAEAFF. Combining the CDR3 with reference TRBV28 and TRBJ1-1 gives the whole variable domain DVKVTQSSRYLVKRTGEKVFLECVQDMDHENMFWYRQDPGLGLRLIYFSYDVKMKEKGDIPEGYSVSREKKERFSLILESASTNQTSMYLCASSTPRGYSAEAFFGQGTRLTVV.

The genes are TRBV23-1 and TRBJ1-5, with D possibly being TRBD1 (5 bases). TRBV23-1 falls under the ORF class, with uncertain function. This CDR3 has 16 amino acids. V lost 8 bases to trimming and J lost 5 bases, with 22 bases between them. The CDR3 DNA reads TGCGCCAGCCTCGGCAGGGCGAGCCACAAATATCAGCCCCAGCATTTT. As protein: CASLGRASHKYQPQHF.

CDR3 loop: CASSLDPSKTPSYEQYF. For the CDR3, the DNA is TGTGCCAGCAGCTTGGATCCATCTAAGACTCCTTCCTACGAGCAGTACTTC. The J gene is TRBJ2-7, the V gene TRBV7-2; D is undetermined. The germline V gene has CDR1 SGHTA and CDR2 FQGNSA. The CDR3 covers 17 residues. Deletions cut 3 bases from V and 1 base from J, with 19 bases between.

This sequence joins TRBV28 and TRBJ1-2; TRBD1 matches at 9 bases. The CDR3 has 17 amino acids. V gave up 6 bases and J gave up 4 bases; unmatched junction bases: 15. Germline values: CDR1 MDHEN, CDR2 SYDVKM. The DNA for the CDR3 is TGTGCCAGCAGACTAGGGACAGGGAGGACGCTAGTCTATGGCTACACCTTC. It codes for CASRLGTGRTLVYGYTF.

This clone was observed a handful of times. This chain joins TRBV27 and TRBJ1-5; 7 nucleotides match TRBD1. The CDR3 sequence is 15 residues long. After removal of 4 bases from V and 7 bases from J, the junction contained 10 bases not matched to a gene. Looked up from germline, CDR1 is MNHEY and CDR2 is SMNVEV (reference sequence). DNA for the CDR3: TGTGCCAGCAGTTCGAGACAGGGCAGCCGCCAGCCCCAGCATTTT. Translating it yields CASSSRQGSRQPQHF.

This clone has just a few counts. The rearrangement joins TRBV4-1 to TRBJ2-7, with a possible D match to TRBD2 (5 bases). CDR3 length equals 15 residues. Germline CDR1 and CDR2: MGHRA and YSYEKL. V lost 1 base and J 6 bases, leaving 16 bases between the germline ends. The CDR3 sequence: CASSQADGGIREQYF. The CDR3 nucleotides are TGCGCCAGCAGCCAAGCCGACGGAGGTATTCGCGAGCAGTACTTC.

The chain is built from TRBV5-1 and TRBJ1-1; D gene uncertain. Per germline, CDR1 SGHRS and CDR2 YFSETQ. Deletions cut 6 bases from V and 11 bases from J, with 23 bases between. The CDR3 totals 14 residues. For the CDR3, the DNA is TGCGCCAGCACTCCGTCGGCTTCTCGGGAGAATGCTTTCTTT. Protein product: CASTPSASRENAFF.

This clone was counted once. The chain uses TRBV18 and TRBJ2-2, with D possibly being TRBD1 (6 bases). The CDR3 consists of 14 residues. Trimming took off 2 bases at V and 7 bases at J, with 11 bases between the two ends. The germline CDR1 and CDR2 sequences are KGHSH and LQKENI. CDR3 residues: CASSPARGSGELFF. As DNA, the CDR3 is TGTGCCAGCTCACCAGCCAGGGGCAGCGGGGAGCTGTTTTTT.

In its sample, this clone was seen a few times. This chain joins TRBV5-1 and TRBJ2-2; no clear D. The CDR3 length is 13 residues. V lost 3 bases and J 6 bases, leaving 9 bases between the germline ends. The V gene's germline CDR1 is SGHRS and CDR2 YFSETQ. CDR3 loop: CASSSKGSGELFF. Here the CDR3 DNA reads TGCGCCAGCAGCTCAAAAGGGTCCGGGGAGCTGTTTTTT.

The chain employs TRBV15 and TRBJ2-5, with D hard to call. The CDR3 contains 15 residues. V lost 2 bases to trimming and J lost 5 bases, with 15 bases between them. Germline V gene data show CDR1 as LNHNV and CDR2 as YYDKDF (reference sequence). As DNA, the CDR3 is TGTGCCACCAGCAGAAACCGGGCCCTAAGGGAGACCCAGTACTTC. It translates to CATSRNRALRETQYF.

This clone was seen once. The chain uses TRBV7-3 and TRBJ2-5; 7 nucleotides agree with TRBD2. V was pared by 3 bases and J by 5 bases, with 3 bases of the junction left unmatched. This CDR3 is built from 13 residues. Germline V lookup: CDR1 SGHTA, CDR2 FQGTGA. The CDR3 nucleotides are TGTGCCAGCAGCTTTGCGGGAGAGGAGACCCAGTACTTC. Residues: CASSFAGEETQYF.

CDR3 coding DNA: TGTGCCATCAGTGACAGGGAGGAGACCCAGTACTTC. This encodes CAISDREETQYF. The V gene is TRBV10-3, the J gene TRBJ2-5, with D perhaps given as TRBD1 or TRBD2 (5 bases each). This CDR3 contains 12 residues. CDR1 is ENHRY and CDR2 is SYGVKD in the germline V gene. V lost 3 bases to trimming and J lost 5 bases, with 7 bases between them.

The chain links TRBV5-6 to TRBJ1-1, with a tentative D call TRBD1 (5 bases). The CDR3 totals 14 residues. Trimming removed 7 bases from V and 7 bases from J, with 20 bases in between. Germline V gene lookup returns CDR1 SGHDT and CDR2 YYEEEE. The CDR3 protein is CASGVRWGGSEAFF. CDR3 bases: TGTGCCAGCGGCGTGCGATGGGGGGGTAGTGAAGCTTTCTTT.

This clone was observed a handful of times. The rearrangement uses TRBV19 and TRBJ1-1; 10 positions match TRBD1. Germline V CDR1 and CDR2: LNHDA, SQIVND (reference sequence). V was clipped by 5 bases and J by 9 bases; unmatched bases: 9. This CDR3 contains 14 residues. The CDR3 loop reads CASSPSRDRGQAFF. The CDR3 DNA reads TGTGCCAGTAGTCCGTCCCGGGACAGGGGACAAGCTTTCTTT. Combining the CDR3 with reference TRBV19 and TRBJ1-1 gives the whole variable domain DGGITQSPKYLFRKEGQNVTLSCEQNLNHDAMYWYRQDPGQGLRLIYYSQIVNDFQKGDIAEGYSVSREKKESFPLTVTSAQKNPTAFYLCASSPSRDRGQAFFGQGTRLTVV.

The chain uses TRBV6-1 and TRBJ2-7; 12 bases are shared with TRBD2. Per germline, CDR1 MNHNS and CDR2 SASEGT. There are 15 residues in the CDR3. V dropped 2 bases and J dropped 7; count of bases not matched to a gene: 6. CDR3 DNA: TGTGCCAGCAGTGAACTAGCGGGAGGGCCGGGGGAGCAGTACTTC. This codes for CASSELAGGPGEQYF.

By sample fraction, this clone is large. The chain carries TRBV27 and TRBJ1-1, with a tentative D call TRBD1 (6 bases). CDR1 and CDR2 (germline): MNHEY, SMNVEV (reference sequence). This CDR3 region has 14 residues. The V gene lost 2 bases and the J gene lost 1 base, with 8 bases spanning the gap. CDR3 sequence reads: CASSLRGGNTEAFF. Written as DNA, the CDR3 is TGTGCCAGCAGTTTAAGAGGGGGGAACACTGAAGCTTTCTTT.

This chain links TRBV2 with TRBJ2-7, with 7 nucleotides matching TRBD2. The CDR3 runs 13 residues. Germline CDR1 SNHLY, CDR2 FYNNEI. The ends lost 8 bases at V and 2 bases at J; junction bases unmatched: 6. CDR3 region: CASWEGLAYEQYF. CDR3 nucleotide sequence: TGTGCCAGCTGGGAGGGCTTGGCCTACGAGCAGTACTTC.

V gene TRBV30 combines with J gene TRBJ2-1; D might be TRBD1 (5 bases). This CDR3 is built from 14 residues. V was pared by 2 bases and J by 8 bases, with 16 bases between. The V gene's germline CDR1 is GTSNPN and CDR2 SVGIG (reference sequence). DNA of the CDR3: TGTGCCTGGAGTAAGTGGCGTCAGGGCGATGAGCAGTTCTTC. The encoded protein is CAWSKWRQGDEQFF.

This CDR3 is CASSYSTDTQYF. For the CDR3, the DNA is TGTGCCAGCAGTTACTCCACAGATACGCAGTATTTT. The rearrangement links TRBV7-2 to TRBJ2-3, with D hard to call. Deletions cut 6 bases from V and 2 bases from J, with 6 bases between. The CDR3 is 12 residues long. CDR1 is SGHTA, CDR2 FQGNSA, per germline.

The chain couples TRBV7-2 to TRBJ2-1; unclear D gene. Germline CDR1 and CDR2: SGHTA and FQGNSA. CDR3 size: 15 residues. V gave up 1 base and J gave up 5 bases, with 12 bases separating them. This CDR3 reads CASSLVARYNNEQFF. DNA for the CDR3: TGTGCCAGCAGCTTAGTGGCTAGATACAACAATGAGCAGTTCTTC.

The chain employs TRBV7-2 and TRBJ1-3; no clear D gene. CDR3 length: 15 amino acids. Germline CDR1 reads SGHTA; CDR2 reads FQGNSA. The germline V and J ends were trimmed by 1 base and 2 bases, with 9 bases remaining between them. The CDR3 nucleotides read TGTGCCAGCAGCTTAGGTTATGGAGCTGGAAACACCATATATTTT. Translation: CASSLGYGAGNTIYF.

The CDR3 sequence is CASRKAGGRGETQYF. DNA of the CDR3: TGTGCCAGCAGAAAAGCGGGAGGGCGGGGAGAGACCCAGTACTTC. V usage is TRBV6-5 and J usage is TRBJ2-5; 10 bases fit TRBD2. This CDR3 is built from 15 residues. Germline V gene lookup returns CDR1 MNHEY and CDR2 SVGAGI. V shed 6 bases and J 4 bases; nucleotides not matched to a gene: 8.